This is a list of T cell receptor beta chains from one sample in a study of T cells in Graves' hyperthyroidism and ophthalmopathy. A single record per CDR3 protein comes from TCRdb applying MiXCR to the multiplex PCR reads. The sample lists around 350,000 distinct CDR3 sequences, 15% to 20% occurring once. Material: blood. These receptors all stem from a woman aged 25 to 39 with Graves' hyperthyroidism that later progressed to Graves' ophthalmopathy. CDR3s include the opening cysteine and the closing phenylalanine or tryptophan. D genes are given only for firm matches. Clone size is given for some rows only: seen once, a few or many times, or a class if the clone is expanded.

d_call	clone_size	v_call	j_call	cdr3_nt	cdr3_aa
-	many	TRBV4-1	TRBJ1-5	TGCGCCAGCAGCTTCAGGGCAGGTCAGCCCCAGCATTTT	CASSFRAGQPQHF
-	many	TRBV5-1	TRBJ1-5	TGCGCCAGCAGCTTGGGACAGGACCGTAATCAGCCCCAGCATTTT	CASSLGQDRNQPQHF
-	-	TRBV6-5	TRBJ1-3	TGTGCCAGCAGTTGGGCCCCTGGGGCTGGAAACACCATATATTTT	CASSWAPGAGNTIYF
-	many	TRBV28	TRBJ1-2	TGTGCCAGCCGCACACCAGGGGATGGCTACACCTTC	CASRTPGDGYTF
-	many	TRBV6-1	TRBJ2-2	TGTGCCAGCAAGAACCAAAGGGGCACCGGGGAGCTGTTTTTT	CASKNQRGTGELFF
TRBD2	-	TRBV5-1	TRBJ2-5	TGCGCCAGCAGCTTGAAGCTAGCGGGGTGTGAGACCCAGTACTTC	CASSLKLAGCETQYF
TRBD1	many	TRBV19	TRBJ1-4	TGTGCCAGTAGTGCAGGGGGCCAAAGTGAAAAACTGTTTTTT	CASSAGGQSEKLFF
TRBD1	-	TRBV28	TRBJ2-5	TGTGCCAGTGGTTACCGGGACAGGGAGATGGAGACCCAGTACTTC	CASGYRDREMETQYF
TRBD2	many	TRBV15	TRBJ2-7	TGTGCCACCAGCGGGGGACTAGCTCTTTCATACGAGCAGTACTTC	CATSGGLALSYEQYF
-	-	TRBV3-1	TRBJ2-1	TGTGCCAGCACCATTACCGGGGCAAATGAGCAGTTCTTC	CASTITGANEQFF
-	many	TRBV28	TRBJ2-3	TGTGCCAGCAGTTTATGGGAGGGGCCCACAGATACGCAGTATTTT	CASSLWEGPTDTQYF
-	-	TRBV7-9	TRBJ2-1	TGTGCCAGCAGCTTTTCCGGGAGTGAGCAGTTCTTC	CASSFSGSEQFF
-	many	TRBV11-2	TRBJ2-2	TGTGCCAGCAGGGGTGACGGGAACACCGGGGAGCTGTTTTTT	CASRGDGNTGELFF
-	many	TRBV19	TRBJ1-2	TGTGCCAGTAGAAATAGGCTTGGGGAGTATGGCTACACCTTC	CASRNRLGEYGYTF
TRBD1	many	TRBV27	TRBJ1-2	TGTGCCAGCAGTTTCGGTGGACAGGTCTATGGCTACACCTTC	CASSFGGQVYGYTF
-	many	TRBV20-1	TRBJ2-2	TGCAGTGCTAGAGCCCCCGCCACCGGGGAGCTGTTTTTT	CSARAPATGELFF
-	few	TRBV5-6	TRBJ1-5	TGTGCCAGCAGCCGTAAGGACGGATACAATCAGCCCCAGCATTTT	CASSRKDGYNQPQHF
TRBD2	many	TRBV11-2	TRBJ2-3	TGTGCCAGCAGCTCAATAGGGAGACTAGCGGGGAGGACTCCGGATACGCAGTATTTT	CASSSIGRLAGRTPDTQYF
-	-	TRBV9	TRBJ2-3	TGTGCCAGCAGCCCCCGGGGGAGTGGATTCACAGATACGCAGTATTTT	CASSPRGSGFTDTQYF
-	few	TRBV20-1	TRBJ2-1	TGCAGTGCTAGAGATTTCGGCAAATGGAGGCCGGGGAATGAGCAGTTCTTC	CSARDFGKWRPGNEQFF